The 6 T cell receptor beta chains below come from one sample, sequenced in a study of monozygotic twins with cystic fibrosis. This table comes from immunoSEQ multiplex PCR, and its TCRdb copy is limited to in-frame clones, with some not included. The sample lists roughly 25,000 clones; around 96% were seen once. What was sequenced was blood. Source of these receptors: a girl aged 2 to 9 with cystic fibrosis.

V usage is TRBV9 and J usage is TRBJ2-1, with D hard to call. The CDR3 totals 13 residues. V gave up 4 bases and J gave up 7 bases, with 12 bases separating them. CDR1 SGDLS and CDR2 YYNGEE come from the germline V gene. Here the CDR3 reads CASSPDNRNEQFF. The CDR3, as DNA: TGTGCCAGCAGCCCCGACAATCGGAATGAGCAGTTCTTC.

Of note for this clone: Other nucleotide sequences in the sample specify the same CDR3. Here the CDR3 reads CSVDRGLNTEAFF. The CDR3 region has the DNA TGCAGCGTTGACAGGGGGCTGAACACTGAAGCTTTCTTT. The chain has TRBV29-1 and TRBJ1-1; TRBD1 matches 8 bases. This CDR3 has 13 residues. CDR1 SQVTM and CDR2 ANQGSEA come from the germline V gene. The V and J ends lost 3 bases and 0 bases, in that order; junction bases with no gene match: 0.

This chain connects TRBV28 to TRBJ2-7, with 8 positions matching TRBD1. The length of the CDR3 is 15 residues. Germline V CDR1 and CDR2: MDHEN, SYDVKM. The V and J ends lost 4 bases and 3 bases, in that order; junction bases with no gene match: 8. The CDR3 region has the DNA TGTGCCAGCAGTTCGCTCGGGGACAGGAGCTACGAGCAGTACTTC. This translates into CASSSLGDRSYEQYF.

The rearrangement joins TRBV6-1 to TRBJ2-1; a possible D gene is TRBD1 (6 bases). CDR1 is MNHNS, CDR2 SASEGT, per germline. V lost 4 bases and J 8 bases, leaving 18 bases between the germline ends. The CDR3 covers 15 residues. For the CDR3, the DNA is TGTGCCAGCAGTGTAGTGGACAGCCCGAAGGATGAGCAGTTCTTC. It is translated as CASSVVDSPKDEQFF.

V is TRBV5-5 and J is TRBJ2-6; no firm D call. Trimming left V 0 bases short and J 0 bases short, with 7 bases between. This CDR3 has 16 residues. CDR1 is SGHKS, CDR2 YYEKEE, per germline (reference sequence). The CDR3 region is CASSLGRRSGANVLTF. The CDR3 region has the DNA TGTGCCAGCAGCTTGGGACGTCGCTCTGGGGCCAACGTCCTGACTTTC.

This clone appeared a single time. The CDR3 DNA is TGTGCCAGCAGCTTAGCGTGGGCGGGAGGGCTCTACAATGAGCAGTTCTTC. It translates to CASSLAWAGGLYNEQFF. The chain recombines TRBV7-8 with TRBJ2-1; TRBD2 matches at 9 bases. The CDR3 runs to 17 residues. Germline V gives CDR1 SGHVS, CDR2 FQNEAQ. Trimming at V came to 0 bases and at J to 3 bases, leaving 6 bases not matched to a gene.